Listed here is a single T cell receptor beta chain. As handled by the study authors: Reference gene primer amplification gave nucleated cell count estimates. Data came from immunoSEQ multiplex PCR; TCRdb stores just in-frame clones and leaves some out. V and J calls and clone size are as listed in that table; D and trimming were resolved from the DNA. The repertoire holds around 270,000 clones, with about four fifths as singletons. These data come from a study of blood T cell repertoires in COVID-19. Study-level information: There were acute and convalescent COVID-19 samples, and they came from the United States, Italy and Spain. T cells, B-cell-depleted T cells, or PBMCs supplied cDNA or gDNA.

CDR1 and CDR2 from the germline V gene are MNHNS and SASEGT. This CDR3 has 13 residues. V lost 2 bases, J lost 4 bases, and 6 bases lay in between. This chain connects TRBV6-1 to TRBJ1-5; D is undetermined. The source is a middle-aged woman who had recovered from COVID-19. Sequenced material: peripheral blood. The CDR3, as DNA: TGTGCCAGCAGTGAAAACGGTAATCAGCCCCAGCATTTT. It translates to CASSENGNQPQHF.